This is a list of T cell receptor beta chains from one sample in a study of blood T cell repertoires in COVID-19. Assay: immunoSEQ multiplex PCR; the TCRdb copy retains only in-frame clones and omits some. Of around 140,000 clones listed, about four fifths are singletons. Sequenced sample: PBMCs or T cells enriched from blood (not recorded which). The source of these receptors is a woman aged 50 to 60 with acute COVID-19. The CDR3 runs from the conserved cysteine through the conserved F or W. The order of the fields is J gene, clone size, V gene, D gene, CDR3 protein, CDR3 DNA. D genes are given only for firm matches. Clone size is not always given. Where it is, it says once, few, many or a class for expanded clones.

J: TRBJ1-2; size: -; V: TRBV5-1; D: -; CDR3: CASSLVQGPSYGYTF; DNA: TGCGCCAGCAGCTTGGTTCAGGGGCCGAGCTATGGCTACACCTTC
J: TRBJ2-5; size: once; V: TRBV27; D: -; CDR3: CASSLVGQVETQYF; DNA: TGTGCCAGCAGTTTAGTGGGGCAGGTTGAGACCCAGTACTTC
J: TRBJ2-1; size: -; V: TRBV28; D: TRBD1; CDR3: CASRRTGGNEQFF; DNA: TGTGCCAGCAGACGGACAGGGGGCAATGAGCAGTTCTTC
J: TRBJ1-4; size: once; V: TRBV19; D: TRBD1; CDR3: CASSVTGIGEKLFF; DNA: TGTGCCAGTAGTGTGACAGGGATCGGTGAAAAACTGTTTTTT
J: TRBJ2-7; size: -; V: TRBV11-2; D: -; CDR3: CASSLVPSDPLAYEQYF; DNA: TGTGCCAGCAGCTTAGTCCCTAGCGACCCTTTAGCCTACGAGCAGTACTTC
J: TRBJ1-5; size: -; V: TRBV27; D: TRBD1; CDR3: CASSLTLTGTGPQHF; DNA: TGTGCCAGCAGTTTAACATTGACAGGGACTGGGCCCCAGCATTTT
J: TRBJ2-7; size: -; V: TRBV7-2; D: -; CDR3: CASSLVGYEQYF; DNA: TGTGCCAGCAGCTTAGTCGGCTACGAGCAGTACTTC
J: TRBJ2-1; size: once; V: TRBV27; D: TRBD1; CDR3: CASRARQGQFYNEQFF; DNA: TGTGCCAGCAGGGCCCGGCAGGGACAGTTCTACAATGAGCAGTTCTTC
J: TRBJ2-3; size: few; V: TRBV5-1; D: -; CDR3: CASSLGSGLNTQYF; DNA: TGCGCCAGCAGCTTGGGATCCGGACTGAATACGCAGTATTTT
J: TRBJ2-7; size: -; V: TRBV7-9; D: -; CDR3: CASSSRDTEQYF; DNA: TGTGCCAGCAGCTCCAGGGATACCGAGCAGTACTTC
J: TRBJ1-1; size: -; V: TRBV7-8; D: -; CDR3: CASSYLKTAPLTMNTEAFF; DNA: TGTGCCAGCAGCTACCTCAAGACAGCCCCACTTACGATGAACACTGAAGCTTTCTTT
J: TRBJ1-1; size: -; V: TRBV19; D: -; CDR3: CASMWWGAEAFF; DNA: TGTGCCAGTATGTGGTGGGGAGCTGAAGCTTTCTTT
J: TRBJ2-7; size: -; V: TRBV6-5; D: -; CDR3: CASARTTTSIEQYF; DNA: TGTGCCAGTGCTAGGACTACAACTTCGATCGAGCAGTACTTC
J: TRBJ1-3; size: -; V: TRBV7-8; D: -; CDR3: CASSVQGNAGNTIYF; DNA: TGTGCCAGCAGTGTACAGGGTAATGCTGGAAACACCATATATTTT
J: TRBJ1-1; size: few; V: TRBV27; D: -; CDR3: CASSQRGGNTEAFF; DNA: TGTGCCAGCAGTCAACGGGGGGGGAACACTGAAGCTTTCTTT
J: TRBJ2-1; size: -; V: TRBV7-9; D: -; CDR3: CASSPPGIAGNEQFF; DNA: TGTGCCAGCAGCCCCCCGGGCATTGCGGGCAATGAGCAGTTCTTC
J: TRBJ2-2; size: -; V: TRBV2; D: -; CDR3: CASKNTGLDTGELFF; DNA: TGTGCCAGCAAGAATACAGGGCTCGACACCGGGGAGCTGTTTTTT
J: TRBJ1-6; size: -; V: TRBV25-1; D: -; CDR3: CASSESRQNNSPLHF; DNA: TGTGCCAGCAGTGAATCTAGACAGAATAATTCACCCCTCCACTTT
J: TRBJ2-1; size: -; V: TRBV5-1; D: TRBD2; CDR3: CASSFPQSSGSSYNEQFF; DNA: TGCGCCAGCAGCTTCCCCCAATCTAGCGGGAGCTCCTACAATGAGCAGTTCTTC
J: TRBJ2-7; size: -; V: TRBV3-1/TRBV3-2; D: TRBD2; CDR3: CASSQYRGTSGDEQYF; DNA: TGTGCCAGCAGCCAGTACCGGGGGACTAGCGGCGACGAGCAGTACTTC
J: TRBJ2-5; size: -; V: TRBV5-1; D: -; CDR3: CASRPDRETQYF; DNA: TGCGCCAGCAGACCTGACAGGGAGACCCAGTACTTC
J: TRBJ2-1; size: -; V: TRBV6-5; D: -; CDR3: CASSPLLGGEQFF; DNA: TGTGCCAGCAGTCCCTTGTTGGGGGGTGAGCAGTTCTTC
J: TRBJ1-2; size: -; V: TRBV28; D: TRBD1; CDR3: CASSLATGGRDYGYTF; DNA: TGTGCCAGCAGTTTAGCGACAGGGGGCCGGGACTATGGCTACACCTTC
J: TRBJ1-3; size: -; V: TRBV28; D: -; CDR3: CASSSPQAGPLGNTIYF; DNA: TGTGCCAGCAGTTCACCCCAGGCAGGGCCCTTGGGAAACACCATATATTTT
J: TRBJ2-7; size: -; V: TRBV15; D: -; CDR3: CATSIQGNYEQYF; DNA: TGTGCCACCAGCATCCAGGGGAATTACGAGCAGTACTTC
J: TRBJ1-6; size: -; V: TRBV7-8; D: -; CDR3: CASSFRLDNSPLHF; DNA: TGTGCCAGCAGCTTCCGATTAGATAATTCACCCCTCCACTTT
J: TRBJ2-7; size: few; V: TRBV9; D: TRBD2; CDR3: CASSASMGLAGLEQYF; DNA: TGTGCCAGCAGCGCCAGCATGGGACTAGCGGGATTAGAGCAGTACTTC
J: TRBJ1-1; size: -; V: TRBV5-1; D: -; CDR3: CASSLAGRGPNTEAFF; DNA: TGCGCCAGCAGCTTGGCCGGGAGAGGGCCTAACACTGAAGCTTTCTTT